The 28 T cell receptor beta chains below were found in one sample sequenced in a study of blood T cell repertoires in COVID-19. The data were produced by immunoSEQ multiplex PCR, yet TCRdb's version contains in-frame clones alone and is incomplete. Altogether 150,000 to 200,000 clones are present, approximately 84% being singletons, with the ten largest covering under 8.5%. Input material: peripheral blood. These receptors were taken from a human donor in a cohort sampled during active COVID-19.

V gene TRBV5-4 combines with J gene TRBJ1-2; unclear D gene. The germline CDR1 and CDR2 sequences are SGHNT and YYREEE (reference sequence). The ends were cut back, 3 bases at V and 5 bases at J, with 5 bases in the middle. The CDR3 covers 11 residues. Here the CDR3 reads CASSWEYGYTF. The CDR3, as DNA: TGTGCCAGCAGCTGGGAGTATGGCTACACCTTC.

This chain connects TRBV2 to TRBJ2-1, with D possibly matching TRBD2 (5 bases). The V and J ends lost 7 bases and 1 base respectively, with 11 bases between them. The CDR3 sequence is 14 residues long. In germline, CDR1 is SNHLY, CDR2 FYNNEI. The chain's CDR3 is CASTPGVSYNEQFF. The DNA of the CDR3 is TGTGCCAGCACCCCCGGGGTATCCTACAATGAGCAGTTCTTC.

The chain has TRBV30 and TRBJ1-2; D might be TRBD1 (5 bases). V was trimmed by 0 bases and J by 10 bases, leaving 9 bases between them. CDR1 is GTSNPN and CDR2 is SVGIG in the germline V gene (reference sequence). The CDR3 has 11 residues. The chain's CDR3 is CAWSVGHHYTF. The CDR3 region has the DNA TGTGCCTGGAGTGTAGGACATCACTACACCTTC.

The chain employs TRBV19 and TRBJ2-7; 14 bases match TRBD2. Trimming at V came to 3 bases and at J to 4 bases, leaving 5 bases not matched to a gene. This CDR3 has 16 residues. Germline CDR1 and CDR2: LNHDA and SQIVND (reference sequence). DNA of the CDR3: TGTGCCAGTAGTATCGCCGGGACTAGCGGGGGTTACGAGCAGTACTTC. It is translated as CASSIAGTSGGYEQYF.

V gene TRBV2 combines with J gene TRBJ1-2; maybe TRBD1 (5 bases). This CDR3 has 15 residues. The V end lost 2 bases, the J end lost 4 bases, and 14 bases lay between the germline ends. The germline V gene has CDR1 SNHLY and CDR2 FYNNEI. The CDR3 bases are TGTGCCAGCAGTGAAAAGGGGCGTTTTTCCTATGGCTACACCTTC. It specifies CASSEKGRFSYGYTF.

Written as DNA, the CDR3 is TGTGCCAGCAGCGTATCAGATGGCACTGAAGCTTTCTTT. This translates into CASSVSDGTEAFF. V and J are TRBV9 and TRBJ1-1; D gene unclear. The length of the CDR3 is 13 residues. The V gene lost 1 base and the J gene lost 4 bases, with 8 bases spanning the gap. CDR1 SGDLS and CDR2 YYNGEE come from the germline V gene.

The chain combines TRBV4-2 with TRBJ1-2, with D unresolved. The germline V gene encodes CDR1 LGHNA and CDR2 YNFKEQ. The CDR3 has 15 residues. The V end lost 4 bases, the J end lost 5 bases, and 17 bases lay between the germline ends. The CDR3 spells CASSPPRPGGYGYTF. The DNA for the CDR3 is TGTGCCAGCAGCCCTCCCCGGCCGGGAGGGTATGGCTACACCTTC.

The chain combines TRBV4-1 with TRBJ1-2; D perhaps matches TRBD1 (6 bases). The germline gives CDR1 MGHRA, CDR2 YSYEKL. V was cut by 4 bases and J by 9 bases, with 18 bases left in between. There are 14 residues in the CDR3. CDR3 residues: CASSLDRTTYSYTF. The CDR3 DNA sequence: TGCGCCAGCAGCCTTGACAGGACCACGTATAGCTACACCTTC.

The V gene is TRBV19, the J gene TRBJ2-7; TRBD1 might be the D (5 bases). The V gene's germline CDR1 is LNHDA and CDR2 SQIVND (reference sequence). This CDR3 is built from 19 residues. V was trimmed by 9 bases and J by 0 bases, leaving 30 bases between them. CDR3 in DNA: TGTGCCAGGATCAGATTACATTATAGATTACAGGCCGCCTCCTACGAGCAGTACTTC. It codes for CARIRLHYRLQAASYEQYF.

This sequence joins TRBV7-9 and TRBJ1-2; 11 bases agree with TRBD1. The CDR3 totals 17 residues. V lost 3 bases, J lost 0 bases, and 6 bases stayed unmatched. Germline-derived CDR1 and CDR2 are SEHNR and FQNEAQ (reference sequence). CDR3 sequence (DNA): TGTGCCAGCAGCTTTGGACAGGGGGCAGGAACTAACTATGGCTACACCTTC. Translation gives CASSFGQGAGTNYGYTF.

The J gene is TRBJ1-2, the V gene TRBV5-4, with 7 bases identical to TRBD1. The V gene's germline CDR1 is SGHNT and CDR2 YYREEE (reference sequence). J gave up 2 bases and V 2 bases, and 6 bases lay outside the gene matches. The CDR3 length is 15 residues. CDR3 residues: CASSLLMGQNYGYTF. CDR3 in DNA: TGTGCCAGCAGCTTACTGATGGGACAGAACTATGGCTACACCTTC. The entire variable domain, with the rest obtained from reference TRBV5-4 and TRBJ1-2, is as follows: ETGVTQSPTHLIKTRGQQVTLRCSSQSGHNTVSWYQQALGQGPQFIFQYYREEENGRGNFPPRFSGLQFPNYSSELNVNALELDDSALYLCASSLLMGQNYGYTFGSGTRLTVV.

V and J are TRBV27 and TRBJ2-3; unclear D gene. The V end was cut by 3 bases, the J end by 3 bases, with 7 bases between. The germline gives CDR1 MNHEY, CDR2 SMNVEV (reference sequence). The CDR3 spans 13 residues. The CDR3 DNA reads as TGTGCCAGCAGTTTTTCCGGTACAGATACGCAGTATTTT. Translating it yields CASSFSGTDTQYF.

The chain combines TRBV6-5 with TRBJ2-5; no clear D gene. This CDR3 contains 14 residues. Germline CDR1 is MNHEY and CDR2 is SVGAGI. Trimming took off 2 bases at V and 2 bases at J, with 9 bases between the two ends. The CDR3 spells CASSYGQTQETQYF. The CDR3 DNA follows: TGTGCCAGCAGTTACGGGCAGACGCAAGAGACCCAGTACTTC.

The chain combines TRBV7-9 with TRBJ2-6; D ambiguous. The germline V gene has CDR1 SEHNR and CDR2 FQNEAQ (reference sequence). The CDR3 runs 11 residues. CDR3 sequence reads: CSHFGANVLTF. As DNA, the CDR3 is TGTTCCCATTTTGGGGCCAACGTCCTGACTTTC.

The chain uses TRBV7-3 and TRBJ2-6; no clear D gene. V lost 7 bases and J 2 bases, leaving 9 bases between the germline ends. Germline CDR1 SGHTA, CDR2 FQGTGA. This CDR3 is built from 14 residues. CDR3 amino acids: CASTDHTGANVLTF. CDR3 DNA: TGTGCCAGCACCGATCACACTGGGGCCAACGTCCTGACTTTC.

With regard to this clone: This may stem from a read error, because a much larger clone lies one nucleotide away. V and J are TRBV18 and TRBJ1-1; no reliable D call. CDR3 size: 13 residues. V lost 2 bases to trimming and J lost 1 base, with 5 bases between them. The germline CDR1 and CDR2 sequences are KGHSH and LQKENI. For the CDR3, the DNA is TGTGCCAGCTCACCATCAGAGAACACTGAAGCTTTCTTT. Translation gives CASSPSENTEAFF.

The chain combines TRBV7-9 with TRBJ1-2; D is unclear. V lost 7 bases and J 0 bases, leaving 12 bases between the germline ends. The CDR3 contains 14 residues. The V gene's germline CDR1 is SEHNR and CDR2 FQNEAQ (reference sequence). CDR3 amino acids: CASTPSVANYGYTF. Written as DNA, the CDR3 is TGTGCCAGCACACCGAGTGTGGCTAACTATGGCTACACCTTC.

The chain couples TRBV7-2 to TRBJ2-1; 10 nucleotides line up with TRBD2. J gave up 4 bases and V 3 bases, and 6 bases lay outside the gene matches. This CDR3 spans 16 amino acids. Germline CDR1 and CDR2: SGHTA and FQGNSA. CDR3 nucleotide sequence: TGTGCCAGCAGCTTGGCAGCGGGGGGGTCGTACAATGAGCAGTTCTTC. Amino acid sequence: CASSLAAGGSYNEQFF.

This clone was recorded a few times. This chain links TRBV7-3 with TRBJ2-3; D gene uncertain. V was trimmed by 3 bases and J by 3 bases, leaving 7 bases between them. The CDR3 sequence is 13 residues long. Germline CDR1 and CDR2: SGHTA and FQGTGA. CDR3 in amino acids: CASSLSPTDTQYF. In nucleotides, the CDR3 is TGTGCCAGCAGCTTGTCCCCTACAGATACGCAGTATTTT.

The chain combines TRBV5-1 with TRBJ2-5, with TRBD1 matching 8 bases. The length of the CDR3 is 14 residues. The V segment lost 0 bases and the J segment 7 bases; nucleotides outside the gene matches: 5. Germline CDR1 reads SGHRS; CDR2 reads YFSETQ. CDR3 sequence: CASSLVGQGTTQYF. The CDR3, as DNA: TGCGCCAGCAGCTTGGTCGGACAGGGAACGACCCAGTACTTC.

This chain links TRBV7-9 with TRBJ1-6, with D unclear. Trimming removed 5 bases at V and 7 bases at J, with 15 bases between. The CDR3 is 15 amino acids. The V gene's germline CDR1 is SEHNR and CDR2 FQNEAQ (reference sequence). CDR3 bases: TGTGCCAGCAGCCCCGGTGGGAGGTCAAATTCACCCCTCCACTTT. It codes for CASSPGGRSNSPLHF.

The V gene is TRBV6-5, the J gene TRBJ1-4; D unclear. Germline V gene lookup returns CDR1 MNHEY and CDR2 SVGAGI. V was cut by 2 bases and J by 7 bases, with 8 bases left in between. The length of the CDR3 is 13 residues. In nucleotides, the CDR3 is TGTGCCAGCAGTTACAACGCAGGTGAAAAACTGTTTTTT. This codes for CASSYNAGEKLFF.

This chain connects TRBV5-6 to TRBJ1-4; 11 bases match TRBD1. Germline-derived CDR1 and CDR2 are SGHDT and YYEEEE. This CDR3 has 15 residues. Germline trimming cut 4 bases from V and 8 bases from J; bases unmatched to any gene: 7. The CDR3 sequence: CASSPWDRGEEKLFF. DNA for the CDR3: TGTGCCAGCAGCCCCTGGGACAGGGGGGAAGAAAAACTGTTTTTT.

The rearrangement links TRBV15 to TRBJ2-5; D gene unclear. Looked up from germline, CDR1 is LNHNV and CDR2 is YYDKDF (reference sequence). The CDR3 spans 15 residues. Trimming took off 0 bases at V and 4 bases at J, with 12 bases between the two ends. The CDR3: CATSRDSTVRETQYF. In DNA, the CDR3 is TGTGCCACCAGCAGAGATAGTACAGTTCGAGAGACCCAGTACTTC.

The rearrangement uses TRBV18 and TRBJ2-7; 9 bases agree with TRBD1. Germline CDR1 and CDR2: KGHSH and LQKENI. J gave up 4 bases and V 0 bases, and 7 bases lay outside the gene matches. There are 16 residues in the CDR3. The CDR3 nucleotides are TGTGCCAGCTCACCACCGGCCGGGACAGGGATGTACGAGCAGTACTTC. It yields the protein CASSPPAGTGMYEQYF.

The chain couples TRBV7-8 to TRBJ2-6, with 8 bases matching TRBD1. Germline V CDR1 and CDR2: SGHVS, FQNEAQ. The J segment lost 0 bases and the V segment lost 2 bases, leaving 3 bases of the junction unmatched. The CDR3 spans 17 residues. The CDR3: CASSLFTGGSGANVLTF. In DNA, the CDR3 is TGTGCCAGCAGCTTATTTACAGGGGGCTCTGGGGCCAACGTCCTGACTTTC.

This rearrangement joins TRBV9 to TRBJ2-7; the D gene is possibly TRBD2 (7 bases). Germline CDR1 SGDLS, CDR2 YYNGEE. There are 16 residues in the CDR3. V was clipped by 4 bases and J by 4 bases, with 21 bases between them. The CDR3 spells CASSLTSNREGYEQYF. In DNA, the CDR3 is TGTGCCAGCAGCTTAACTTCAAACAGGGAGGGGTACGAGCAGTACTTC.

Only one count was recorded for this clone. V usage is TRBV7-3 and J usage is TRBJ2-1; 8 bases map to TRBD1. The trim removed 2 bases at V and 2 bases at J, leaving 2 bases unmatched. Germline V lookup: CDR1 SGHTA, CDR2 FQGTGA. CDR3 length equals 15 residues. The CDR3 spells CASSLGRGPYNEQFF. In nucleotides, the CDR3 is TGTGCCAGCAGCTTAGGCAGGGGGCCCTACAATGAGCAGTTCTTC.